Listed below are T cell receptor beta chains from one sample, sequenced in a study of T cell repertoires in ileal Crohn's disease. Clones were sequenced by immunoSEQ multiplex PCR, and TCRdb holds only the in-frame ones, with some missing. This table has over 9,000 clones, 76% appearing once. Sequencing was done on a sample of ileal tissue. The receptors were gathered from an adult with Crohn's disease. Both conserved end residues are part of each CDR3. Each record gives: clone size, V gene, J gene, D gene, CDR3 DNA, CDR3 protein. The D gene is left open where the match is weak. Where a row states a size, it is once, few, many or the class of an expanded clone; other rows omit it.

-,TRBV5-1,TRBJ2-3,TRBD2,TGCGCCAGCAGCACCGGGACTAGCGGGAGAGGGGGCACAGATACGCAGTATTTT,CASSTGTSGRGGTDTQYF
-,TRBV25-1,TRBJ1-4,-,TGTGCCAGCAGTGATATCGGGGGGCCAACTAATGAAAAACTGTTTTTT,CASSDIGGPTNEKLFF
-,TRBV27,TRBJ2-3,-,TGTGCCAGCAGTTTAAGGGCTAGCAACACAGATACGCAGTATTTT,CASSLRASNTDTQYF
-,TRBV5-6,TRBJ2-1,-,TGTGCCAGCAGCGCGCTTCGCCATGAGCAGTTCTTC,CASSALRHEQFF
few,TRBV5-4,TRBJ2-5,TRBD2,TGTGCCAGCAGCTCCCGGGGAGGGGTGTCTCAAGAGACCCAGTACTTC,CASSSRGGVSQETQYF
-,TRBV11-3,TRBJ2-1,TRBD2,TGTGCCAGCAGCCTAACGGGACTAGCGGGAGATGAGCAGTTCTTC,CASSLTGLAGDEQFF
once,TRBV7-2,TRBJ2-7,-,TGTGCCAGCAGCCCCAGGACAGCCCTCTACGAGCAGTACTTC,CASSPRTALYEQYF
-,TRBV29-1,TRBJ2-7,-,TGCAGCGTTGTGCTAGGGGGTGGTTACGAGCAGTACTTC,CSVVLGGGYEQYF
few,TRBV6-7,TRBJ1-5,-,TGTGCCAGCAGTTATTTGGGGGGGCCCCAGCATTTT,CASSYLGGPQHF
-,TRBV5-1,TRBJ2-3,TRBD2,TGCGCCAGCAGCTTGAGGGGACTAGCTACAGATACGCAGTATTTT,CASSLRGLATDTQYF
-,TRBV6-4,TRBJ1-5,-,TGTGCCACCAACCCCCAGGGGCGAACGACTCAGCCCCAGCATTTT,CATNPQGRTTQPQHF
-,TRBV7-2,TRBJ1-3,TRBD1,TGTGCCAGCAGCTTTACGGGACAGGGGCCTAGCTCTGGAAACACCATATATTTT,CASSFTGQGPSSGNTIYF
few,TRBV5-1,TRBJ2-2,-,TGCGCCAGCAGCACCGACAGGCCCGGGGAGCTGTTTTTT,CASSTDRPGELFF
-,TRBV27,TRBJ1-1,-,TGTGCCAGCAGTTCACAGTCAAGGGGCTGGACTGAAGCTTTCTTT,CASSSQSRGWTEAFF
-,TRBV29-1,TRBJ2-5,-,TGCAGCGTTGAGGGCCTGAAAGAGACCCAGTACTTC,CSVEGLKETQYF
-,TRBV7-2,TRBJ1-4,-,TGTGCCAGCAGCTTAGGTGGACAGAGTAATGAAAAACTGTTTTTT,CASSLGGQSNEKLFF
few,TRBV6-1,TRBJ2-7,TRBD2,TGTGCCAGCACCAGGGGACTAGCGGTGGTGTACTTC,CASTRGLAVVYF
-,TRBV6-6,TRBJ1-4,-,TGTGCCAGCAGTTACCGTGGCGGGGAAAAACTGTTTTTT,CASSYRGGEKLFF
medium-sized,TRBV5-1,TRBJ2-1,-,TGCGCCAGCAGCTTGGGCCAGGGATGGATAAATGAGCAGTTCTTC,CASSLGQGWINEQFF
-,TRBV5-1,TRBJ1-3,TRBD1,TGCGCCAGCAAGAGCGGAGACAGGGCGGACACCATATATTTT,CASKSGDRADTIYF
few,TRBV2,TRBJ2-5,-,TGTGCCAGCAGTGAAGCTCGGCAGCGTCATTGGCGAGAGACCCAGTACTTC,CASSEARQRHWRETQYF
few,TRBV6-1,TRBJ2-7,-,TGTGCCAGCAGTGTAGGGGGTGGGATCCGTTCCGAGCAGTACTTC,CASSVGGGIRSEQYF
large,TRBV28,TRBJ1-5,-,TGTGCCAGCACCGGGTCCTATAGCAATCAGCCCCAGCATTTT,CASTGSYSNQPQHF
-,TRBV5-8,TRBJ2-1,TRBD2,TGTGCCAGCAGCTCCGGGGCGTTAGCGGGAGCCAATGAGCAGTTCTTC,CASSSGALAGANEQFF
-,TRBV4-3,TRBJ2-7,TRBD1,TGCGCCAGCAGCCAAGATTTGGACAGGGTTGGCTACGAGCAGTACTTC,CASSQDLDRVGYEQYF
few,TRBV7-2,TRBJ2-7,TRBD2,TGTGCCAGCAGCCCGACTAGCGGGGGGGATTACGAGCAGTACTTC,CASSPTSGGDYEQYF
-,TRBV4-3,TRBJ2-2,-,TGCGCCAGCAGCCAAGAACCCTCGGGGTCGAACACCGGGGAGCTGTTTTTT,CASSQEPSGSNTGELFF
-,TRBV7-2,TRBJ1-1,-,TGTGCCAGCAGCTTACAGGGTTACACTGAAGCTTTCTTT,CASSLQGYTEAFF
-,TRBV5-4,TRBJ2-2,-,TGTGCCAGCAGCTTACCGGGAGCTAACACCGGGGAGCTGTTTTTT,CASSLPGANTGELFF
once,TRBV5-1,TRBJ1-2,TRBD1,TGCGCCAGCAGCTTGGATGGCAGGGGGTCGGATGGCTACACCTTC,CASSLDGRGSDGYTF
-,TRBV18,TRBJ2-7,-,TGTGCCAGCTCACCACCACTCAGAGGATTCTCCTACGAGCAGTACTTC,CASSPPLRGFSYEQYF
-,TRBV30,TRBJ1-2,-,TGTGCCCTGGTGGAGCGAGGCTACACCTTC,CALVERGYTF
-,TRBV5-1,TRBJ1-1,-,TGCGCCAGCAGCCCGGCGGTACCGAACACTGAAGCTTTCTTT,CASSPAVPNTEAFF
-,TRBV7-8,TRBJ2-6,TRBD1,TGTGCCAGCAGGGAAAGGGGGACAGGGAGTGTTGGGGCCAACGTCCTGACTTTC,CASRERGTGSVGANVLTF
once,TRBV7-2,TRBJ2-7,TRBD2,TGTGCCAGCAGCCCCAATGCCCCGGGCGGGACTAGCGCCGCCTACGAGCAGTACTTC,CASSPNAPGGTSAAYEQYF
-,TRBV6-4,TRBJ1-1,-,TGTGCCAGCAGTGAGCGGGGGGGCACTGAAGCTTTCTTT,CASSERGGTEAFF
-,TRBV7-2,TRBJ1-5,TRBD1,TGTGCCAGCAGCTGGGCAACAGGGGGCGCGGGCCGAAATCAGCCCCAGCATTTT,CASSWATGGAGRNQPQHF
-,TRBV5-1,TRBJ2-7,TRBD1,TGCGCCAGCAGCGGATCAGACAGGGGCTACGAGCAGTACTTC,CASSGSDRGYEQYF
medium-sized,TRBV6-6,TRBJ1-6,-,TGTGCCAGCAGGGGTTCTCAAGGGGATTCACCCCTCCACTTT,CASRGSQGDSPLHF
-,TRBV27,TRBJ1-5,-,TGTGCCAGCAGTCCGAGGGGAGGTCAGCCCCAGCATTTT,CASSPRGGQPQHF
-,TRBV19,TRBJ2-1,TRBD2,TGTGCCAGTAGTGACCGACTAGCGGGAGGATATGAGCAGTTCTTC,CASSDRLAGGYEQFF
-,TRBV5-1,TRBJ1-1,TRBD1,TGCGCCACGGCCCCAAGGGGGCAGGGGACTGAAGCTTTCTTT,CATAPRGQGTEAFF
-,TRBV7-2,TRBJ2-5,-,TGTGCCAGCAGCCTAGGGACACACCAAGAGACCCAGTACTTC,CASSLGTHQETQYF
-,TRBV28,TRBJ1-4,-,TGTGCCAGCAGCCTGGGACAAGGGTCTAATGAAAAACTGTTTTTT,CASSLGQGSNEKLFF
-,TRBV28,TRBJ1-4,-,TGTGCCGGATCGCCCGGAGTAGGTGAAAAACTGTTTTTT,CAGSPGVGEKLFF
-,TRBV7-6,TRBJ2-2,TRBD1,TGTGCCAGCAGCGTTTCTTGGGACAGGGGAAGGAGGACCGGGGAGCTGTTTTTT,CASSVSWDRGRRTGELFF
-,TRBV10-1,TRBJ1-3,TRBD1,TGCGCCAGCAGTGAAGAGACAGGGCTTAACACCATATATTTT,CASSEETGLNTIYF
-,TRBV25-1,TRBJ2-7,TRBD1,TGTGCCAGCAGAGAGGGGGCCCGAGCGTACTTC,CASREGARAYF
-,TRBV27,TRBJ1-2,-,TGTGCCAGCAGTTATGCCTACACAGGCCATGGCTACACCTTC,CASSYAYTGHGYTF
few,TRBV10-3,TRBJ2-3,-,TGTGCCATCACAACAGGGCTATTAGATACGCAGTATTTT,CAITTGLLDTQYF
-,TRBV11-2,TRBJ2-7,-,TGTGCCAGCAGCCGAAGCCCGGGGTTGGACGAGCAGTACTTC,CASSRSPGLDEQYF
-,TRBV7-2,TRBJ2-3,TRBD2,TGTGCCAGCAGCCCACGGGTGGCGGGAGGGCCGGGAGATACGCAGTATTTT,CASSPRVAGGPGDTQYF
-,TRBV5-4,TRBJ2-1,TRBD1,TGTGCCAGCAGCTCGAAAACAGGGGAAGAAAACAATGAGCAGTTCTTC,CASSSKTGEENNEQFF
-,TRBV5-1,TRBJ2-7,TRBD2,TGCGCCAGCAGCGGAGGACTAGCGGGAGTCTACGAGCAGTACTTC,CASSGGLAGVYEQYF
-,TRBV13,TRBJ2-7,TRBD2,TGTGCCAGCAGCGCTTGGACTAGCGGGAACGAGCAGTACTTC,CASSAWTSGNEQYF